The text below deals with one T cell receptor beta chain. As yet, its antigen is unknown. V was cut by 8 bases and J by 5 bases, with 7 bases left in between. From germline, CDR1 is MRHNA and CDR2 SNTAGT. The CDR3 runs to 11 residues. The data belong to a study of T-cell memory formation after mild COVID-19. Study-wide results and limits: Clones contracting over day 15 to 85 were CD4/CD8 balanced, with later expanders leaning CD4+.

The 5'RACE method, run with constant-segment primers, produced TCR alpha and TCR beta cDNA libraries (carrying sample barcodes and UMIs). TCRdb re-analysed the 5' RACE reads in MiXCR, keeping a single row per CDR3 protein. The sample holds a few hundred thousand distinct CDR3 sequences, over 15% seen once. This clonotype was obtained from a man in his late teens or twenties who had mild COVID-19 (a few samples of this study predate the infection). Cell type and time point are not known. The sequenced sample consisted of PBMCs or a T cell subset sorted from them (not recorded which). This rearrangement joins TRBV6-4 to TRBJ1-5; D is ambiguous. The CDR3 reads CASDSDQPQHF. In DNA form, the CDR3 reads TGTGCCAGCGACTCCGATCAGCCCCAGCATTTT.